The clone carrying this TCR beta chain has only one observation. What it recognizes is unknown. The sample is drawn from a study of shared clonotypes between healthy human individuals. Study-wide results and limits: Larger estimated richness was generally recorded for naive subsets relative to memory subsets.

The study drew its donors from healthy HIV-negative adults without recent acute infections or vaccinations. The donors, all of them Caucasian adults, lived in Nashville, Tennessee. Libraries were prepared by immunoSEQ multiplex PCR; TCRdb keeps only in-frame clonotypes and omits some of them. The table shows about 1.1 million clones, with roughly 80% occurring only once. V was clipped by 4 bases and J by 6 bases, with 15 bases between them. CDR1 is MNHNS and CDR2 is SASEGT in the germline V gene. This CDR3 has 14 residues. This clonotype was sampled from a man aged 18-30 years in good health. Some clones in this sample may be carry-over from other donors' samples. Sequencing input: memory CD4+ T cells from PBMCs. Regarding subset: CD45RA-negative fraction. The chain joins TRBV6-1 to TRBJ2-5; D might be TRBD2 (5 bases). The CDR3 is CASSVFPSIQTQYF. The CDR3 nucleotides read TGTGCCAGCAGTGTGTTTCCTAGCATACAGACCCAGTACTTC.